This entry features one TCR beta chain sequence. The record originates from a study of T cell changes during pregnancy in multiple sclerosis. Here immunoSEQ multiplex PCR was the method, and the copy in TCRdb shows in-frame clones only, minus some. The sample has some 90,000 clones; around 90% are singletons. CDR3 size: 15 residues. Trimming at V came to 1 base and at J to 3 bases, leaving 2 bases not matched to a gene. Germline CDR1 and CDR2: GTSNPN and SVGIG (reference sequence). The sequencing here drew on peripheral blood, taken in the first trimester of pregnancy. The clonotype comes from a female donor with multiple sclerosis, enrolled in a pregnancy study. V gene TRBV30 combines with J gene TRBJ2-7, with 14 bases that match TRBD2. This chain's CDR3 is CAWSGGLAGVYEQYF. The DNA for the CDR3 is TGTGCCTGGAGTGGGGGACTAGCGGGAGTCTACGAGCAGTACTTC.